Presented here are 8 T cell receptor beta chains from one specimen sequenced in a study of blood T cell repertoires in COVID-19. Only in-frame clones appear in the TCRdb table, and some are missing; sequencing was by immunoSEQ multiplex PCR. Among some 200,000 clones, over 75% were seen once, and the ten largest hold about 6%. Sequenced input: peripheral blood. The source of these receptors is a man aged 80 or over with acute or convalescent COVID-19.

V gene TRBV7-2 combines with J gene TRBJ2-2; 7 nucleotides match TRBD2. This CDR3 has 17 residues. CDR1 is SGHTA, CDR2 FQGNSA, per germline. V shed 3 bases and J 0 bases; nucleotides not matched to a gene: 7. CDR3 in amino acids: CASSFRPTSANTGELFF. The CDR3 nucleotides read TGTGCCAGCAGCTTCAGGCCCACTAGCGCGAACACCGGGGAGCTGTTTTTT.

The chain carries TRBV14 and TRBJ1-5; D remains ambiguous. Deletions cut 1 base from V and 13 bases from J, with 14 bases between. Germline V gene data show CDR1 as SGHDN and CDR2 as FVKESK. The CDR3 contains 13 residues. CDR3 sequence: CASSQGLLGVQHF. CDR3 nucleotide sequence: TGTGCCAGCAGCCAAGGACTCCTGGGAGTTCAGCATTTT. Variable domain in full (rest from reference TRBV14 and TRBJ1-5): EAGVTQFPSHSVIEKGQTVTLRCDPISGHDNLYWYRRVMGKEIKFLLHFVKESKQDESGMPNNRFLAERTGGTYSTLKVQPAELEDSGVYFCASSQGLLGVQHFGDGTRLSIL.

A note on this clone: This sample includes further DNA sequences coding for the same CDR3. This chain joins TRBV7-3 and TRBJ2-1, with D unresolved. This CDR3 region has 13 residues. Germline CDR1 and CDR2: SGHTA and FQGTGA. V dropped 6 bases and J dropped 5 bases, with 11 bases sitting between them. The CDR3 region is CASSLSPDNEQFF. The DNA for the CDR3 is TGTGCCAGCAGTCTCTCCCCTGACAATGAGCAGTTCTTC.

The chain couples TRBV24-1 to TRBJ1-4; perhaps TRBD1 as D (6 bases). This CDR3 comprises 15 residues. The V end was cut by 5 bases, the J end by 7 bases, with 16 bases between. Germline lookup yields CDR1 KGHDR and CDR2 SFDVKD. CDR3 bases: TGTGCCACCAGTGCCGAGGGGGTTCGTAGTGAAAAACTGTTTTTT. Its translation is CATSAEGVRSEKLFF.

This chain uses TRBV9 with TRBJ2-2; TRBD1 matches at 7 bases. After removal of 0 bases from V and 5 bases from J, the junction contained 4 bases not matched to a gene. The CDR3 runs to 15 residues. The germline V gene encodes CDR1 SGDLS and CDR2 YYNGEE. The CDR3 sequence is CASSVGHRGTGELFF. CDR3 coding DNA: TGTGCCAGCAGCGTAGGCCACAGGGGTACCGGGGAGCTGTTTTTT. Full variable domain (remainder filled in from reference TRBV9 and TRBJ2-2): DSGVTQTPKHLITATGQRVTLRCSPRSGDLSVYWYQQSLDQGLQFLIQYYNGEERAKGNILERFSAQQFPDLHSELNLSSLELGDSALYFCASSVGHRGTGELFFGEGSRLTVL.

The gene calls are TRBV30 and TRBJ1-1; 9 nucleotides match TRBD1. Germline CDR1 GTSNPN, CDR2 SVGIG (reference sequence). V gave up 7 bases and J gave up 5 bases; unmatched junction bases: 11. The CDR3 is made up of 14 amino acids. CDR3 protein: CALFKTGGGTEAFF. DNA of the CDR3: TGTGCCTTATTCAAGACAGGGGGTGGAACTGAAGCTTTCTTT. The whole variable domain, remainder taken from reference TRBV30 and TRBJ1-1, is SQTIHQWPATLVQPVGSPLSLECTVEGTSNPNLYWYRQAAGRGLQLLFYSVGIGQISSEVPQNLSASRPQDRQFILSSKKLLLSDSGFYLCALFKTGGGTEAFFGQGTRLTVV.

This chain links TRBV19 with TRBJ1-5; 8 nucleotides agree with TRBD1. The ends lost 5 bases at V and 6 bases at J; junction bases unmatched: 21. The CDR3 covers 19 residues. The V gene's germline CDR1 is LNHDA and CDR2 SQIVND (reference sequence). The CDR3 nucleotides are TGTGCCAGTAGTCATGGGACGGTCCGAGTGCAGGGGGCGAGTCAGCCCCAGCATTTT. Its translation is CASSHGTVRVQGASQPQHF.

This sequence joins TRBV7-2 and TRBJ2-1, with 7 bases matching TRBD2. The junction had 11 bases not matched to a gene; V was cut back by 5 bases and J by 1 base. Germline-derived CDR1 and CDR2 are SGHTA and FQGNSA. The CDR3 extends over 17 amino acids. This chain's CDR3 is CASSTMIGLGSYNEQFF. The CDR3 nucleotides read TGTGCCAGCAGCACAATGATAGGACTAGGATCCTACAATGAGCAGTTCTTC.